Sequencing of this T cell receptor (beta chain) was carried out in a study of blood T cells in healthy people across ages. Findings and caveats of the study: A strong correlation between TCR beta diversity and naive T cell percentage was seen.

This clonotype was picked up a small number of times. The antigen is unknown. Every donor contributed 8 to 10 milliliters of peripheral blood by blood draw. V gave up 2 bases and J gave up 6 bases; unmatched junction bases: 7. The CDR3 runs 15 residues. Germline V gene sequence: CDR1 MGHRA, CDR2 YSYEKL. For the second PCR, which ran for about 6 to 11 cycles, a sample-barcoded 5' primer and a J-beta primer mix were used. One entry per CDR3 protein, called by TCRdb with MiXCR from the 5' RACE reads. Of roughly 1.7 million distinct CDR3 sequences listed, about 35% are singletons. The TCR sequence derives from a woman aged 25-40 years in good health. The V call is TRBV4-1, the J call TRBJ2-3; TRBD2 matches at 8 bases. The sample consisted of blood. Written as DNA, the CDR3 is TGCGCCAGCAGCCAACTTATCGGGGGGGCGGATACGCAGTATTTT. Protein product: CASSQLIGGADTQYF.